This T cell receptor beta chain is from a study of T cells in Graves' hyperthyroidism and ophthalmopathy. Study conclusions and caveats: Progression to ophthalmopathy was predicted a median of approximately 6.4 months early.

Germline loops: CDR1 SNHLY, CDR2 FYNNEI. The CDR3 covers 14 residues. V gave up 5 bases and J gave up 0 bases, with 10 bases separating them. RNA transcripts provided the source from which TCR beta CDR3 regions were amplified. A set of HTBI primers served as the primers for a first-round RT-PCR of the TCR CDR3. TCRdb recomputed calls from the multiplex PCR reads with MiXCR, one row per CDR3 protein. The sample consists of some 740,000 distinct CDR3 sequences, 11% to 15% of them appearing once. In this sample, this clonotype turned up many times. What it binds is unknown. The chain couples TRBV2 to TRBJ1-1; D is possibly TRBD1 (6 bases). The clonotype was recovered from a woman aged 18-35 years with Graves' hyperthyroidism. The source material was blood. The CDR3 nucleotides are TGTGCCAGCAGTTTAGGGGGTATGAACACTGAAGCTTTCTTT. This translates into CASSLGGMNTEAFF. The full variable domain, completed using reference TRBV2 and TRBJ1-1, is EPEVTQTPSHQVTQMGQEVILRCVPISNHLYFYWYRQILGQKVEFLVSFYNNEISEKSEIFDDQFSVERPDGSNFTLKIRSTKLEDSAMYFCASSLGGMNTEAFFGQGTRLTVV.